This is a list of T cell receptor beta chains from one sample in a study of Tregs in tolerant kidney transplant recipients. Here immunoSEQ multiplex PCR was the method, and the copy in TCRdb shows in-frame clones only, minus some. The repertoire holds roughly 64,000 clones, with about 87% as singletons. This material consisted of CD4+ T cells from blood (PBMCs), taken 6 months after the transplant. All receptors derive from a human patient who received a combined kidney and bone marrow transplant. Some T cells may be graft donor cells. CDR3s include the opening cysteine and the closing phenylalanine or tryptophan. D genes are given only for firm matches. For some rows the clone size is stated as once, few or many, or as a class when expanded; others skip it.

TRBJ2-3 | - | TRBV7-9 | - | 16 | TGTGCCAGCAGCCGAAATACTCGGAGTAGTGGCGGTACGCAGTATTTT | CASSRNTRSSGGTQYF
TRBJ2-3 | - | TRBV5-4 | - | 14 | TGTGCCAGCAGCTTTAGGACTAGCACAGATACGCAGTATTTT | CASSFRTSTDTQYF
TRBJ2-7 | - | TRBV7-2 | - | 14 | TGTGCCAGCAGCTTAGATAGTATTATCTACGAGCAGTACTTC | CASSLDSIIYEQYF
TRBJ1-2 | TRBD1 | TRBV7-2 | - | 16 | TGTGCCAGCAGCTTAGCGCGGGCAGGGGGGTCTTATGGCTACACCTTC | CASSLARAGGSYGYTF
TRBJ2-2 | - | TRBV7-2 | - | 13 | TGTGCCAGCAGCCCCAGTCGGGACGGGGAGCTGTTTTTT | CASSPSRDGELFF
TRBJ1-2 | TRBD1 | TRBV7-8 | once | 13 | TGTGCCAGCAGCCTAGGGGACAGCTATGGCTACACCTTC | CASSLGDSYGYTF
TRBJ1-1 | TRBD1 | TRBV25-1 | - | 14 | TGTGCCAGCAGTAAGACAGGGGTAGGCACTGAAGCTTTCTTT | CASSKTGVGTEAFF
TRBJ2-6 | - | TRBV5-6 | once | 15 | TGTGCCAGCAGCTTGACTGCATCTGGGGCCAACGTCCTGACTTTC | CASSLTASGANVLTF
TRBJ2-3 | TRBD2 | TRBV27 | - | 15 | TGTGCCAGCAGTTTGCGGGGACTAAGCACAGATACGCAGTATTTT | CASSLRGLSTDTQYF
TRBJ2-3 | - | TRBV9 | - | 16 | TGTGCCAGCAGCGTAGGGGCGGGGTCGAGCACAGATACGCAGTATTTT | CASSVGAGSSTDTQYF
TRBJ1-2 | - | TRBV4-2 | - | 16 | TGTGCCAGCAGCCAAGATCTTTCAGGGGAGACGGATGGCTACACCTTC | CASSQDLSGETDGYTF
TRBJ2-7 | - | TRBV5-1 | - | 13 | TGCGCCAGCAGGCGGGGACAGACCTACGAGCAGTACTTC | CASRRGQTYEQYF
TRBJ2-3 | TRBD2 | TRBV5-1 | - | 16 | TGCGCCAGCAGCTTGATTTTAGCGGGGGGCACAGATACGCAGTATTTT | CASSLILAGGTDTQYF
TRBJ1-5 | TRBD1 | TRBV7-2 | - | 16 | TGTGCCAGCAGCGTCCAAACAGGGGGCGAAAATCAGCCCCAGCATTTT | CASSVQTGGENQPQHF
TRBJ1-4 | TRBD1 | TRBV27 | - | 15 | TGTGCCAGCAGATCCATCGGGACAGGGTTTGGAAAACTGTTTTTT | CASRSIGTGFGKLFF
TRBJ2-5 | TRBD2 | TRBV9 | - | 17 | TGTGCCAGCAGCGTAGGAATTAGCGGGGGGGCCTTGGAGACCCAGTACTTC | CASSVGISGGALETQYF
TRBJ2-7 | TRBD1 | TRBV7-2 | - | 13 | TGTGCCAGCAGCCCAGGGACAGGGTCCGAGCAGTACTTC | CASSPGTGSEQYF
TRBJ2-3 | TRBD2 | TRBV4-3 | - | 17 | TGCGCCAGCAGCCAAGTCGCTAGTAGCGGGGGGGCCGATACGCAGTATTTT | CASSQVASSGGADTQYF
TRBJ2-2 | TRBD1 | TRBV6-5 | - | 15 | TGTGCCAGCAGCCTACAGGGGGCATGGACCGGGGAGCTGTTTTTT | CASSLQGAWTGELFF
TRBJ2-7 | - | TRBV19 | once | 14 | TGTGCCAGTAGTATCAGGGTCAGCTCCTACGAGCAGTACTTC | CASSIRVSSYEQYF
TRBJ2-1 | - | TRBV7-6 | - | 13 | TGTGCCAGCAGCTCCCAGTACGGGAATGAGCAGTTCTTC | CASSSQYGNEQFF
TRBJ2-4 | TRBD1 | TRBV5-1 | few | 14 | TGCGCCAGCAGCTTCGGGACAGGGGTCCGGATTCAGTACTTC | CASSFGTGVRIQYF
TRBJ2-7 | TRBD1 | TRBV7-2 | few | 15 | TGTGCCAGCAGCTGGAACAGGGGAAGCTCCTACGAGCAGTACTTC | CASSWNRGSSYEQYF
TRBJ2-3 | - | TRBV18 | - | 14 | TGTGCCAGCTCAAACATCGGGGTCCTCGATACGCAGTATTTT | CASSNIGVLDTQYF
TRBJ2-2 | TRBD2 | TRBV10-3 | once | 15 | TGTGCCATCAGTGAACTAGCGGGTACAGTCGGGGAGCTGTTTTTT | CAISELAGTVGELFF
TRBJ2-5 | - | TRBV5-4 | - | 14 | TGTGCCAGCAGCTTTACTGGACAACGAGAGACCCAGTACTTC | CASSFTGQRETQYF
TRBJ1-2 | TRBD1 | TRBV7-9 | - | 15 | TGTGCCAGCAGCTTAGCTGGGACAGGCAGCTATGGCTACACCTTC | CASSLAGTGSYGYTF